The next 6 T cell receptor beta chains were all read from a single sample in a study of blood T cell repertoires in COVID-19. Repertoires were generated with immunoSEQ multiplex PCR, while TCRdb's copy carries only in-frame clones and drops some. The repertoire holds tens of thousands of clones, with roughly 80% as singletons. Sequencing was performed on peripheral blood. The source of these receptors is a woman in her 70s with acute or convalescent COVID-19.

J is TRBJ2-7 and V is TRBV6-5; maybe TRBD2 (5 bases). V dropped 3 bases and J dropped 7 bases, with 13 bases sitting between them. The CDR3 contains 13 residues. CDR1 is MNHEY and CDR2 is SVGAGI in the germline V gene. The CDR3: CASSYGRLREQYF. The CDR3 nucleotides are TGTGCCAGCAGTTATGGCCGACTAAGGGAGCAGTACTTC.

The table lists this clone with a few counts. The chain employs TRBV18 and TRBJ2-7, with a tentative D call TRBD2 (5 bases). V lost 3 bases, J lost 7 bases, and 16 bases lay in between. CDR3 length: 14 residues. Germline CDR1 and CDR2: KGHSH and LQKENI. This CDR3 is CASSPEGWTREQYF. For the CDR3, the DNA is TGTGCCAGCTCACCTGAGGGCTGGACTCGGGAGCAGTACTTC.

The chain joins TRBV6-5 to TRBJ2-3; a possible D gene is TRBD1 (5 bases). The V gene's germline CDR1 is MNHEY and CDR2 SVGAGI. V was trimmed by 6 bases and J by 1 base, leaving 14 bases between them. The CDR3 loop spans 15 amino acids. In DNA, the CDR3 is TGTGCCAGCAGGTTCGGCAGGGCCGGCACAGATACGCAGTATTTT. This gives the protein CASRFGRAGTDTQYF.

The V gene is TRBV6-1, the J gene TRBJ2-1, with a weak D call TRBD2 (6 bases). Trimming shortened V by 3 bases and J by 5 bases, and 14 bases separated the two germline ends. The CDR3 loop spans 15 amino acids. Germline V gives CDR1 MNHNS, CDR2 SASEGT. CDR3 coding DNA: TGTGCCAGCAGTGAGCCCGGGAGCCCAAACAATGAGCAGTTCTTC. As protein: CASSEPGSPNNEQFF.

This chain uses TRBV28 with TRBJ2-5; 9 bases align to TRBD1. The CDR3 contains 15 residues. The germline V gene has CDR1 MDHEN and CDR2 SYDVKM. Trimming took 5 bases from V and 9 from J; bases not matched to a gene: 13. CDR3 sequence reads: CASSPPGTGWVAQYF. The DNA of the CDR3 is TGTGCCAGCAGTCCTCCCGGGACAGGGTGGGTCGCCCAGTACTTC.

The rearrangement links TRBV5-1 to TRBJ2-3; TRBD2 matches at 7 bases. CDR3 length: 15 residues. V lost 0 bases to trimming and J lost 3 bases; unmatched junction nucleotides: 4. Germline V gives CDR1 SGHRS, CDR2 YFSETQ. CDR3 residues: CASSLGGGFTDTQYF. In DNA form, the CDR3 reads TGCGCCAGCAGCTTGGGGGGAGGGTTTACAGATACGCAGTATTTT. Looking up the rest from reference TRBV5-1 and TRBJ2-3 gives the full variable domain: KAGVTQTPRYLIKTRGQQVTLSCSPISGHRSVSWYQQTPGQGLQFLFEYFSETQRNKGNFPGRFSGRQFSNSRSEMNVSTLELGDSALYLCASSLGGGFTDTQYFGPGTRLTVL.